This is a list of T cell receptor beta chains from one sample in a study of cytomegalovirus exposure and HLA in healthy donors. Sequencing was performed with immunoSEQ multiplex PCR; in TCRdb, only in-frame clones are kept and a portion is missing. Here the sample spans 130,000 or so clones, about 80% being singletons. The sample was PBMCs. The receptors were gathered from a woman between 18 and 29 years old in good health and CMV-seronegative. Each CDR3 is given with its conserved first and last residue. Fields, in order: D gene, V gene, clone size, J gene, CDR3 DNA, CDR3 protein. A D gene is named only where the DNA matches it firmly. Clone size, where shown, is once, few, many, or a class for clones that have expanded.

-	TRBV19	-	TRBJ1-1	TGTGCCAGTAGTATTAGGGGGACGGAGAAGAGTAACACTGAAGCTTTCTTT	CASSIRGTEKSNTEAFF
-	TRBV19	-	TRBJ2-3	TGTGCCAGTACCCCTGGAGGGACAGATACGCAGTATTTT	CASTPGGTDTQYF
TRBD2	TRBV27	once	TRBJ2-7	TGTGCCAGCAGTTTAGCGGGAGGGCCCTACGAGCAGTACTTC	CASSLAGGPYEQYF
TRBD1	TRBV19	-	TRBJ1-1	TGTGCCAGTAGGAACTGGACAGGGGGCTACACTGAAGCTTTCTTT	CASRNWTGGYTEAFF
-	TRBV19	-	TRBJ1-1	TGTGCCAGTAGTATAGGCAGCGGAGGATTGGGGAACACTGAAGCTTTCTTT	CASSIGSGGLGNTEAFF
TRBD2	TRBV5-4	once	TRBJ2-3	TGTGCCAGCAGCTCACCGACTAGCGGGAGACCAGATACGCAGTATTTT	CASSSPTSGRPDTQYF
-	TRBV18	-	TRBJ2-7	TGTGCCAGCTCTCCCGGGCCAGCGGCCTACGAGCAGTACTTC	CASSPGPAAYEQYF
-	TRBV10-3	-	TRBJ2-7	TGTGCCATCAGTGAGCGCGACTACGAGCAGTACTTC	CAISERDYEQYF
TRBD2	TRBV7-8	few	TRBJ2-2	TGTGCCAGCAACACGGGACTAGCGGGAGTTCACGGGGAGCTGTTTTTT	CASNTGLAGVHGELFF
-	TRBV9	-	TRBJ2-2	TGTGCCAGCAGCGTAGCCTGGGGCGGGGTCCCCACCGGGGAGCTGTTTTTT	CASSVAWGGVPTGELFF